The clone carrying this T cell receptor beta chain was seen at least ten times. The antigen remains undetermined. The data are from a study of human T cells and chemical hapten exposure. General observations from the study: Unchanged with DPC sensitization were TCRs above 1 in 1000 frequency.

Time point denoted: patch test 1, 2 weeks after DPC sensitization. Described treatment: therapeutic diphenylcyclopropenone sensitization with weekly scalp DPC. TCRdb itself ran the RACE reads through MiXCR, one entry per CDR3 protein. The sample lists about 57,000 distinct CDR3 sequences; about 9.6% were seen once. Source: whole blood, taken in connection with sensitization to the hapten diphenylcyclopropenone (DPC). This receptor was identified in a woman in her forties with alopecia areata. Some clones in this sample may be carry-over from other donors' samples.

The DNA for the CDR3 is TGCAGTGCTAGAGGGGTAGAGGCCAAGCAGTACTTC. Translation: CSARGVEAKQYF. This chain joins TRBV20-1 and TRBJ2-7; no definite D call. The CDR3 consists of 12 residues. The germline V gene has CDR1 DFQATT and CDR2 SNEGSKA (reference sequence). V gave up 1 base and J gave up 8 bases, with 12 bases separating them.